The sequence of this T cell receptor beta chain was determined in a study of cytomegalovirus exposure and HLA in healthy donors (dated by TCRdb to about 2017). Regarding the study in general: In an earlier analysis of fewer than 750 of the donors, 276 Gb of sequence data and 100 million or so unique TCR beta sequences from about 190 million T cells were reported. An early release covering roughly 640 HLA-typed donors comprised 300 to 350 gigabases of sequencing data and tens of millions of unique TCR sequences. The genetic ancestry cluster associated with self-reported Caucasian donors included approximately 85% of the 300 to 450 genotyped donors. The aim of the study was to test whether cataloging public T cell receptors could identify signatures of past pathogen exposure. The study used immunosequencing to profile the T cell repertoires of approximately 690 subjects and linked those repertoires to cytomegalovirus serostatus. A separate validation cohort of over 95 different subjects was used in addition to the approximately 610-subject first cohort. High-throughput TCR immunosequencing, statistical association of individual TCRs with disease status, and machine learning were combined to predict cytomegalovirus infection status. To study patterns of TCR occurrence, a later analysis re-analyzed previously published TCR beta repertoires from 650 to 750 donors and added high-resolution HLA genotyping. In the later analysis, no new phenotypic data were used to find candidate immune exposures; instead, reliance was placed on TCR beta sequences and their occurrence across donors. An earlier analysis of around 540 of the donors applied high-throughput TCR beta sequencing to assess whether each TCR beta V gene segment acted as functional or pseudogenic. Alongside the repertoire data, information on donor age, sex, ethnicity and CMV serostatus was compiled. A later genetic analysis used genome-wide SNP genotypes for about 60% of the roughly 700 donors, treating that subset as a discovery cohort. Every discovery cohort repertoire had been produced on one sequencing platform. HLA typing included class I and class II loci at four-digit resolution. Typing coverage varied by locus: roughly 629-630 donors for A, B, C, DRB1 and DQB1; approximately 520 for DQA1; about 590 for DPA1; 450 to 480 for DPB1. A handful of DR-DQ haplotypes were handled as single units for association and clustering because linkage in the cohort was strong. Among a few hundred genotyped donors of the cohort, an average of roughly 240,000 unique TCR beta nucleotide sequences were sequenced per donor, approximately 20% of them non-productive.

Concerning this clone: Its specific antigen is unknown. The input lacks base qualities; no much larger clone sits a single base away.

The library relied on the immunoSEQ multiplex PCR assay. A mixture of 60 forward primers for TCR Vbeta segments and 13 reverse primers for TCR Jbeta segments was used in the multiplex PCR. The CDR3 region of rearranged TCR beta genes was amplified from genomic DNA with a multiplex PCR assay. The Illumina HiSeq System was used to sequence the amplified TCR beta libraries as 87-base-pair reads. The paper's processing steps were these. A later analysis tallied tens of millions of unique TCR beta chains across the approximately 670 repertoires, and around 10 million of those chains were shared by two or more donors. Raw reads were error-corrected and collapsed into unique sequences by a nearest-neighbor algorithm in which closely related sequences were merged to remove PCR and sequencing errors. V, D and J gene segments were assigned by aligning CDR3 sequences to IMGT reference sequences. For a sequence to be retained, a match of at least six nucleotides to both a V gene segment and a J gene segment was required. A rearrangement was called productive if the CDR3 had no stop codons and remained in frame with V and J, and every other rearrangement was called non-productive. CDR3 was defined according to IMGT convention as the region running from the second conserved V-encoded cysteine to the conserved J-encoded phenylalanine. In an earlier analysis of just under 600 of the donors, sequences lacking an unambiguous match to a single V gene segment were excluded. In an earlier analysis of several hundred of the donors, V segments were called functional above 56.7% productive rearrangements and were called segregating when the between-donor standard deviation exceeded 5%. A statistical classification framework was built to diagnose cytomegalovirus status from the catalog of TCR beta chain sequences. In a later analysis, V and J genes were assigned by comparing TCR nucleotide sequences against IMGT/GENE-DB human TR gene sequences. A later analysis assigned CDR3 sequences and most-parsimonious VDJ recombination scenarios with the TCRdist pipeline. In a later analysis, every TCR beta chain was defined by the combination of its CDR3 amino acid sequence and its V-gene family, and reads without a unique V-gene family were dropped. A later analysis removed several hundred highly shared, low-generation-probability nucleotide sequences to deal with suspected cross-contamination and a sequencing artifact. In a later analysis, a clonal expansion index for each public chain was calculated from normalized within-repertoire ranks of inferred template counts. In a later analysis, generation probabilities were computed with a VDJ recombination model fitted to out-of-frame rearrangements, and the resulting probabilities were checked against IGoR. In a later analysis, hypergeometric tests were used to score TCR-TCR, TCR-HLA and TCR-CMV co-occurrence, with a repertoire-size bias correction applied to TCR pairs. False discovery rates were estimated in a later analysis by permuting HLA or CMV assignments 20 times. In a later analysis, co-occurring TCRs were grouped using DBSCAN, with TCRdist sequence similarity added in when clustering inside HLA-allele-positive subsets. Repertoires with fewer than 30,000 or more than 120,000 public chains, plus five repertoires with anomalous nucleotide sharing, were excluded from co-occurrence clustering. The immuneACCESS repertoire file appears here via TCRdb, limited to in-frame rearrangements. These files lack a portion of the clones; in checked studies, under half of the deficit traces to unresolved V genes, and the cause of the others is not known. The V and J calls and clone size come from that table; D and trimming were worked out from the DNA. For this sample there are some 200,000 clones; 79% appear just once. Of the sample, under 2% falls within the top ten clones.

On the study overall, not on this receptor specifically: In a later analysis, the rate of TCR association differed among HLA loci, with DRB1 alleles having the most associated TCRs and HLA-C alleles having the fewest. Most TCR sequences were seen in very few donors, while some public TCRs were found in many individuals. Broadly in line with IMGT annotations, most TCR beta V segments showed up in productive rearrangements about 87% or about 30% of the time in an earlier analysis of 450 to 750 of the donors. Several of the top co-occurrence clusters appeared to be linked to parvovirus B19, influenza, CMV and Epstein-Barr virus, according to a later analysis. A further reported finding was that TCR beta sequences accurately predicted the HLA-A and HLA-B alleles for most subjects in the first cohort. A later genetic analysis reported fewer N-insertions in productive TCRs among donors in an Asian-associated ancestry cluster than the approximately 670-donor mean. Because counts were too low, 15 to 20 rarely observed V segments, including chromosome 9 orphons, were left out of the earlier analysis of a few hundred of the donors. Sequencing depth was assumed to be roughly uniform across donors in the presence/absence analyses, though that assumption may not hold. In vitro tests confirmed that a few of the cytomegalovirus-associated TCR beta chains recognize cytomegalovirus antigens. In both the original and validation cohorts, the classifier was reported to diagnose cytomegalovirus status with high specificity and sensitivity. An association between a missense DCLRE1C variant and V-gene and J-gene trimming of TCR beta chains was found in a later genetic analysis and replicated in an independent cohort. When HLA alleles, especially DR and DQ, strongly co-occurred, attributing TCR associations to individual alleles was difficult. Correlated functional status among segregating V segments might be attributable to linkage disequilibrium, but an unknown experimental factor could not be ruled out. Because some donors lacked HLA typing at each locus, the association tests relied only on the typed subset. In the study, about 150 TCR beta chains were listed as associated with cytomegalovirus. A cluster of highly shared sequence variants was judged likely to represent a technical artifact of the sequencing pipeline. According to a later analysis, most CMV-associated TCR beta chains appeared to be HLA-restricted, and the HLA associations seemed to be driven largely by CMV exposure. CMV serostatus was the only immune exposure information available for the cohort. In this cohort, only TCR beta chains were sequenced, and detectable features were limited by the absence of alpha or paired-chain data. A later analysis associated 15,000 or so TCR beta sequences with specific HLA alleles at a false discovery rate of 0.05. A later analysis found that HLA-associated TCR beta chains were more clonally expanded and had lower generation probabilities than equally common non-associated chains. According to the authors, the approach could potentially be generalized to other disease states and immunological phenotypes.

In total, over 600 healthy bone marrow donors made up the cohort. Cohort members were all nominally healthy when sampled, although unrecorded immune exposures were likely present. The donor tested CMV seropositive, placing the donor among the 250 to 300 seropositive members of the cohort. Each donor provided a peripheral blood sample, and peripheral blood mononuclear cells were used for TCR beta sequencing. The Qiagen DNeasy Blood Extraction Kit was used to extract genomic DNA from the blood cell samples. Sequenced input: PBMCs. The receptor was isolated from a girl aged 10-17 years in good health and CMV-seropositive.

The CDR3 protein sequence reads: CASRDLSGGARDTQYF. Here is the DNA: TGTGCCAGCAGGGACTTAAGCGGGGGGGCAAGAGATACGCAGTATTTT. The V gene is TRBV5-6 and the J gene is TRBJ2-3, with TRBD2 identical over 10 junction bases. Germline trimming amounts to 5 bases on V and 5 bases on J, with 11 as the count of junction bases outside the gene matches. For CDR1 and CDR2, the germline V gene lists SGHDT and YYEEEE. There are 16 amino acids in the CDR3, from cysteine to phenylalanine inclusive. Of the read, only the CDR3 DNA is kept; its 48 bases are in frame from base 1.